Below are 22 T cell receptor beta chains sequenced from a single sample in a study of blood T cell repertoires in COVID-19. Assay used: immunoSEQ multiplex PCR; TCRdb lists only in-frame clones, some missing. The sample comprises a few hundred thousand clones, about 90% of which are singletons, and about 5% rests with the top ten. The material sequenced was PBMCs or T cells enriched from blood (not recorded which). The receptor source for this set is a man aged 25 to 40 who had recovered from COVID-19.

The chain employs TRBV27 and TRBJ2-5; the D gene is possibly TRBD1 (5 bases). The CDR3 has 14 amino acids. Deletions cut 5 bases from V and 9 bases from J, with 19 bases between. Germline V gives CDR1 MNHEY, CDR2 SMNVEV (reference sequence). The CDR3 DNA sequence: TGTGCCAGCAGTGTTTCTTCGGCCTCCAGGGCCCAGTACTTC. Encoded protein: CASSVSSASRAQYF.

As DNA, the CDR3 is TGCGCCAGCTACTCCAGGGGAGGGGAGACCCAGTACTTC. This translates into CASYSRGGETQYF. The chain uses TRBV5-1 and TRBJ2-5, with D possibly matching TRBD2 (7 bases). This CDR3 spans 13 amino acids. V lost 7 bases, J lost 5 bases, and 15 bases lay in between. In germline, CDR1 is SGHRS, CDR2 YFSETQ.

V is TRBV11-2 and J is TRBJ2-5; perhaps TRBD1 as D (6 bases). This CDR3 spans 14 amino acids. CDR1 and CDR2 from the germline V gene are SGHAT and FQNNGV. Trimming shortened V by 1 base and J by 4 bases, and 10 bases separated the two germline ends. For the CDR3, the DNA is TGTGCCAGCAGCTTAGTGAGCAGGGGAGAGACCCAGTACTTC. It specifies CASSLVSRGETQYF.

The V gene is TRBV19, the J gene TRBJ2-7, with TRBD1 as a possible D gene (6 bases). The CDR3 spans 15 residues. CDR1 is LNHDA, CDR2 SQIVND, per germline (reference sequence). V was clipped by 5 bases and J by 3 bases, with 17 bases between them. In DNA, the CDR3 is TGTGCCAGTAGTGGCCGGGACACCGATTACTACGAGCAGTACTTC. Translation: CASSGRDTDYYEQYF.

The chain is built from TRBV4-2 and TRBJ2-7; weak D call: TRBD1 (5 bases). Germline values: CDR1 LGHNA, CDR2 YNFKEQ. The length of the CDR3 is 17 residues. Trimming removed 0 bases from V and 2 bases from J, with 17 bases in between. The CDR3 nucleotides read TGTGCCAGCAGCCAAGATATTCAGGGAAGCCCCCCCTACGAGCAGTACTTC. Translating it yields CASSQDIQGSPPYEQYF.

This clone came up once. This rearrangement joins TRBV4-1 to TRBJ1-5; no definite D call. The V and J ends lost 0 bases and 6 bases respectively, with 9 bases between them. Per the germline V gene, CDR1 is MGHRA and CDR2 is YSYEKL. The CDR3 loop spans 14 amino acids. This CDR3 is CASSQDTEAQPQHF. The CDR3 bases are TGCGCCAGCAGCCAAGATACGGAGGCTCAGCCCCAGCATTTT.

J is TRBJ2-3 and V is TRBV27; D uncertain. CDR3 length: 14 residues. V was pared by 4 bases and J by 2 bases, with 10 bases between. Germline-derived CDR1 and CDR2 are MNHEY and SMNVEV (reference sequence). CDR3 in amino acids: CASSYLSYTDTQYF. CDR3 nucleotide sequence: TGTGCCAGCAGTTACCTCTCCTACACAGATACGCAGTATTTT.

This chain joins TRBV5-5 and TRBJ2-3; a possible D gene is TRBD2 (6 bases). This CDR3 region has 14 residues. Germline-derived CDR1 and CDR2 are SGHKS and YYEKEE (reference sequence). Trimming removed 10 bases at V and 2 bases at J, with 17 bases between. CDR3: CAAGWRRATDTQYF. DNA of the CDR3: TGTGCCGCCGGATGGAGGAGGGCCACAGATACGCAGTATTTT.

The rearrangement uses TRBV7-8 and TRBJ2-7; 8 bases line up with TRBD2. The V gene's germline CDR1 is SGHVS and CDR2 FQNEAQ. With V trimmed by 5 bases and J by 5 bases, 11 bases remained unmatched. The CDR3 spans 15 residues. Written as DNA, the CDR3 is TGTGCCAGCAGCCCCGGGGGGGGGAACCCCCACGAGCAGTACTTC. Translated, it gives CASSPGGGNPHEQYF.

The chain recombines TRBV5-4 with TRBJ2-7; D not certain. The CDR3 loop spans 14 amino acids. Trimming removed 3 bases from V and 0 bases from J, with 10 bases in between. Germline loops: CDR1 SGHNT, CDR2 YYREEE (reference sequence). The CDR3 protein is CASSWRGTSYEQYF. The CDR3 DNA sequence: TGTGCCAGCAGCTGGCGCGGTACCTCCTACGAGCAGTACTTC.

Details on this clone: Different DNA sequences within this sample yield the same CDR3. The CDR3: CASSRQETQYF. Here the CDR3 DNA reads TGCGCCAGCAGCCGCCAAGAGACCCAGTACTTC. V usage is TRBV5-1 and J usage is TRBJ2-5; the D is unclear. V shed 4 bases and J shed 1 base, with 2 bases lying between them. The CDR3 is made up of 11 amino acids. Germline V CDR1 and CDR2: SGHRS, YFSETQ. Supplemented by reference TRBV5-1 and TRBJ2-5, the full variable domain reads KAGVTQTPRYLIKTRGQQVTLSCSPISGHRSVSWYQQTPGQGLQFLFEYFSETQRNKGNFPGRFSGRQFSNSRSEMNVSTLELGDSALYLCASSRQETQYFGPGTRLLVL.

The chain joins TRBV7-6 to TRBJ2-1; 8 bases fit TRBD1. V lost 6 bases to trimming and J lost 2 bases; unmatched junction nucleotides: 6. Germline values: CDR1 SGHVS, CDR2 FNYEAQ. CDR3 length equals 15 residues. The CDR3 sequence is CASSIGQGAYNEQFF. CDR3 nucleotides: TGTGCCAGCAGTATAGGACAGGGAGCCTACAATGAGCAGTTCTTC.

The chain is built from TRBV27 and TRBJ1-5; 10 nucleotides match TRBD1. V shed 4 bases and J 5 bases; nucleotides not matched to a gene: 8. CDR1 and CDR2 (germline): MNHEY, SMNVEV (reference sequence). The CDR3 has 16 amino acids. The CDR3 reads CASSYAPGQGYQPQHF. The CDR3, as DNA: TGTGCCAGCAGTTACGCCCCGGGACAGGGGTATCAGCCCCAGCATTTT.

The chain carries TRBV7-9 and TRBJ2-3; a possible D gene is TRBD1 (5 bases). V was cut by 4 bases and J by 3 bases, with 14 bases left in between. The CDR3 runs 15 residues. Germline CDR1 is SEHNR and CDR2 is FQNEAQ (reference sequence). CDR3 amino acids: CASSSDSRQTDTQYF. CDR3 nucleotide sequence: TGTGCCAGCAGCTCCGACTCTCGACAGACAGATACGCAGTATTTT.

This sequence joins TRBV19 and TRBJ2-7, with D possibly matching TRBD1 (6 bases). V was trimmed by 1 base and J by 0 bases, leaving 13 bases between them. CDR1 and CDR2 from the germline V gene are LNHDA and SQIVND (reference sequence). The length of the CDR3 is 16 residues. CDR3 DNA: TGTGCCAGTAGTATAGCCGGTGGCAGGGGCTCCTACGAGCAGTACTTC. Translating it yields CASSIAGGRGSYEQYF.

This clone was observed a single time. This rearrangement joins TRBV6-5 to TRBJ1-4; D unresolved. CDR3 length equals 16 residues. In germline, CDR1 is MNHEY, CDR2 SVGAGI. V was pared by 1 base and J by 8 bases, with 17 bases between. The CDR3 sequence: CASSYYTGSQREKLFF. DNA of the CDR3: TGTGCCAGCAGTTACTATACCGGGAGCCAAAGGGAAAAACTGTTTTTT.

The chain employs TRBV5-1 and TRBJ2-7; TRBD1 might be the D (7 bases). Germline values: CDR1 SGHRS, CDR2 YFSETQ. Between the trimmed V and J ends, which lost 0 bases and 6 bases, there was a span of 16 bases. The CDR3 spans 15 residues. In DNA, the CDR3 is TGCGCCAGCAGCTTGGATACTGCAGGGGGGCGCGAGCAGTACTTC. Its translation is CASSLDTAGGREQYF.

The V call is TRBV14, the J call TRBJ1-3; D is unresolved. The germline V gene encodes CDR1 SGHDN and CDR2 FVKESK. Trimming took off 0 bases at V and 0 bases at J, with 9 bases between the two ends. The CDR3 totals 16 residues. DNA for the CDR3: TGTGCCAGCAGCCAAGACCAAACAGACTCTGGAAACACCATATATTTT. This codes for CASSQDQTDSGNTIYF.

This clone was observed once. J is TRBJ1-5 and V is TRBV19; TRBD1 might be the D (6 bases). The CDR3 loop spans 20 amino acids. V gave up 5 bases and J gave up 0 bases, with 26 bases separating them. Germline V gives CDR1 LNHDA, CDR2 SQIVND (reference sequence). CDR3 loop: CASSSDRDKAFSPSNQPQHF. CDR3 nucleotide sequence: TGTGCCAGTAGTTCGGACCGGGACAAGGCTTTTAGTCCTAGCAATCAGCCCCAGCATTTT.

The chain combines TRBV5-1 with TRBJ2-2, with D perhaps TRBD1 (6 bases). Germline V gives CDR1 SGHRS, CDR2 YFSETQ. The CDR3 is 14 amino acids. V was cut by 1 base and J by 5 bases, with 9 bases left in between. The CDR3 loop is CASSLRGGTGELFF. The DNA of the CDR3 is TGCGCCAGCAGCTTGAGAGGGGGAACCGGGGAGCTGTTTTTT.

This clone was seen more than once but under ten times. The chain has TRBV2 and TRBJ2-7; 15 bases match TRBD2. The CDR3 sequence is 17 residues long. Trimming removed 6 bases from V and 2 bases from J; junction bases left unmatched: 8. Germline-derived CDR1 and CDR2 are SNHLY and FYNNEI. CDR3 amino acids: CASRRGLAGGPAYEQYF. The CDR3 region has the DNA TGTGCCAGCAGGAGAGGACTAGCGGGGGGGCCAGCCTACGAGCAGTACTTC.

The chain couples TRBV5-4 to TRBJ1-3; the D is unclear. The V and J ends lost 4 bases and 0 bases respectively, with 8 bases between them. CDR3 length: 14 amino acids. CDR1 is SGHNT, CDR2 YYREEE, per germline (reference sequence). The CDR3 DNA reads TGTGCCAGCAGCAGTGGCAGCTCTGGAAACACCATATATTTT. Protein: CASSSGSSGNTIYF.